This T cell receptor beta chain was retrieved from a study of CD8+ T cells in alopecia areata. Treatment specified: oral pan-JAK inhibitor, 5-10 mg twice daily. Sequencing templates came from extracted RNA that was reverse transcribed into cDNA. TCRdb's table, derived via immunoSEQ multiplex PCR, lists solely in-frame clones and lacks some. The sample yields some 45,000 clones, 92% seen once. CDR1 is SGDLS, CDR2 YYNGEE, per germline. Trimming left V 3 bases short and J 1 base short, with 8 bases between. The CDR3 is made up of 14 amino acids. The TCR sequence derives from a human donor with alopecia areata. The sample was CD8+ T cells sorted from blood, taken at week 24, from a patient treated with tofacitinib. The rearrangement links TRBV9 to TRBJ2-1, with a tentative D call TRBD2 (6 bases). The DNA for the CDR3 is TGTGCCAGCAGCGGGGGGGAGTCCTACAATGAGCAGTTCTTC. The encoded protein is CASSGGESYNEQFF. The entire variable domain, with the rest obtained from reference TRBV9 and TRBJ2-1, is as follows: DSGVTQTPKHLITATGQRVTLRCSPRSGDLSVYWYQQSLDQGLQFLIQYYNGEERAKGNILERFSAQQFPDLHSELNLSSLELGDSALYFCASSGGESYNEQFFGPGTRLTVL.